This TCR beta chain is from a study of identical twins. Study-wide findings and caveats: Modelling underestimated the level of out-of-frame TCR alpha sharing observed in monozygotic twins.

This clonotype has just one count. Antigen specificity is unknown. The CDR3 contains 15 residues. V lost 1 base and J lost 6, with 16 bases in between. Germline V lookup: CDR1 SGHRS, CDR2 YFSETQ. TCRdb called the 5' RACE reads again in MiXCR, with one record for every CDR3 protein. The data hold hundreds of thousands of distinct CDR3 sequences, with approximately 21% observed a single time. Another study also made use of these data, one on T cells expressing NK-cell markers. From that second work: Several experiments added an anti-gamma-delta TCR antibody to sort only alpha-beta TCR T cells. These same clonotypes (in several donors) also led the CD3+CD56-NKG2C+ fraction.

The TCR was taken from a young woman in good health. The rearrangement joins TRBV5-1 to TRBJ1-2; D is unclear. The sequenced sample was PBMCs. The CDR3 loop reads CASSLRQNSPNGYTF. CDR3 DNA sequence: TGCGCCAGCAGCTTGCGTCAGAACAGCCCCAATGGCTACACCTTC.